What follows are 32 T cell receptor beta chains derived from one specimen sequenced in a study of T cells in narcolepsy. Some clones are missing from TCRdb's copy, which holds only in-frame ones; the method was immunoSEQ multiplex PCR. Counted here are more than 30,000 clones, roughly 87% occurring once; the ten biggest clones make up under 0.8%. The sequenced material came from memory (CD45RA-) CD4+ T cells from blood. The receptors were sampled from a human donor in good health.

This sequence joins TRBV6-5 and TRBJ1-2; maybe TRBD1 (6 bases). Germline CDR1 and CDR2: MNHEY and SVGAGI. The CDR3 sequence is 12 residues long. Trimming took off 7 bases at V and 3 bases at J, with 9 bases between the two ends. CDR3 DNA: TGTGCCAGCAAAAGACAGGACTATGGCTACACCTTC. Amino acids: CASKRQDYGYTF.

This rearrangement joins TRBV2 to TRBJ1-1; D unclear. Deletions cut 7 bases from V and 1 base from J, with 13 bases between. In germline, CDR1 is SNHLY, CDR2 FYNNEI. This CDR3 spans 14 amino acids. The CDR3 DNA follows: TGTGCCAGCACCGCCTGGGAAGGGAACACTGAAGCTTTCTTT. Encoded protein: CASTAWEGNTEAFF.

The count of this clone is one. This chain links TRBV9 with TRBJ2-2, with unresolved D. The germline CDR1 and CDR2 sequences are SGDLS and YYNGEE. The CDR3 totals 16 residues. The germline V and J ends were trimmed by 3 bases and 2 bases, with 14 bases remaining between them. This chain's CDR3 is CASSAFSMINTGELFF. CDR3 in DNA: TGTGCCAGCAGCGCCTTTTCCATGATAAACACCGGGGAGCTGTTTTTT.

The genes are TRBV7-7 and TRBJ2-5, with D possibly matching TRBD1 (6 bases). There are 13 residues in the CDR3. Between the trimmed V and J ends, which lost 5 bases and 2 bases, there was a span of 9 bases. Germline V gives CDR1 SSHAT, CDR2 FNYEAQ (reference sequence). CDR3 protein: CASSRQVQETQYF. The CDR3 DNA reads as TGTGCCAGCAGCAGACAGGTACAAGAGACCCAGTACTTC.

The chain employs TRBV9 and TRBJ2-1, with TRBD1 matching 8 bases. The germline CDR1 and CDR2 sequences are SGDLS and YYNGEE. The CDR3 spans 17 residues. With 4 bases clipped from V and 0 bases from J, the junction kept 9 bases outside the gene matches. In DNA form, the CDR3 reads TGTGCCAGCAGCATAAGGGACAGGTCCTTCTCCTACAATGAGCAGTTCTTC. It yields the protein CASSIRDRSFSYNEQFF.

V is TRBV5-6 and J is TRBJ2-3, with 15 nucleotides matching TRBD2. The J segment lost 1 base and the V segment lost 7 bases, leaving 7 bases of the junction unmatched. The CDR3 length is 17 residues. The germline V gene has CDR1 SGHDT and CDR2 YYEEEE. CDR3 in DNA: TGTGCCAGCGGCGGGACTAGCGGGGGGCTCCGCACAGATACGCAGTATTTT. It translates to CASGGTSGGLRTDTQYF.

This clone was observed a few times. The V gene is TRBV5-4, the J gene TRBJ2-3; TRBD2 matches 8 bases. Trimming removed 4 bases from V and 0 bases from J; junction bases left unmatched: 10. This CDR3 region has 17 residues. Per germline, CDR1 SGHNT and CDR2 YYREEE (reference sequence). CDR3 amino acids: CASSPNRIAGSTDTQYF. The CDR3 bases are TGTGCCAGCAGCCCCAACCGCATAGCGGGGAGCACAGATACGCAGTATTTT.

The gene calls are TRBV4-3 and TRBJ2-1; D gene ambiguous. V lost 2 bases and J 5 bases, leaving 16 bases between the germline ends. Germline V gene data show CDR1 as LGHNA and CDR2 as YSLEER. The CDR3 extends over 16 amino acids. The CDR3, as DNA: TGCGCCAGCAGCCAACAGAGCCCTGCCACCAACAATGAGCAGTTCTTC. It encodes CASSQQSPATNNEQFF.

This sequence joins TRBV6-4 and TRBJ1-1; D is uncertain. Trimming stripped 5 bases from V and 0 bases from J, with 7 bases between. CDR1 and CDR2 (germline): MRHNA, SNTAGT. The CDR3 consists of 13 residues. The CDR3 protein is CASSNEMNTEAFF. The CDR3 DNA follows: TGTGCCAGCAGTAACGAGATGAACACTGAAGCTTTCTTT.

This chain uses TRBV28 with TRBJ1-2, with 8 bases lining up with TRBD1. The length of the CDR3 is 14 residues. After removal of 6 bases from V and 0 bases from J, the junction contained 3 bases not matched to a gene. Germline assignment: CDR1 MDHEN and CDR2 SYDVKM. In DNA, the CDR3 is TGTGCCAGCAGGAGACAGGGGACTAACTATGGCTACACCTTC. Protein: CASRRQGTNYGYTF.

The CDR3 bases are TGTGCCAGCAGCTTAGGACGAGGGTTACCCGGGGAGCTGTTTTTT. Translating it yields CASSLGRGLPGELFF. This sequence joins TRBV7-2 and TRBJ2-2; tentatively, D is TRBD2 (5 bases). This CDR3 is built from 15 residues. Germline-derived CDR1 and CDR2 are SGHTA and FQGNSA. With 1 base removed from V and 6 bases from J, the gap between germline ends came to 12 bases.

This clone was seen once. This chain connects TRBV21-1 to TRBJ1-1. TRBV21-1 is recorded as a pseudogene. There are 16 residues in the CDR3. The CDR3 reads CASSNPGKIPNTEAFF. The CDR3 coding sequence is TGTGCCAGCAGCAACCCGGGGAAGATTCCTAACACTGAAGCTTTCTTT.

V and J are TRBV7-6 and TRBJ1-4; TRBD1 aligns across 9 bases. CDR1 is SGHVS and CDR2 is FNYEAQ in the germline V gene. The CDR3 has 14 residues. With V trimmed by 2 bases and J by 8 bases, 3 bases remained unmatched. In DNA form, the CDR3 reads TGTGCCAGCAGCTTATTCGGGACAGGGGAAAAACTGTTTTTT. It yields the protein CASSLFGTGEKLFF.

V and J are TRBV5-1 and TRBJ1-3, with D unclear. The V gene's germline CDR1 is SGHRS and CDR2 YFSETQ. The V end was cut by 4 bases, the J end by 4 bases, with 15 bases between. CDR3 length: 15 residues. The CDR3: CASSPRIGGGNTIYF. CDR3 in DNA: TGCGCCAGCAGCCCCCGGATCGGAGGGGGAAACACCATATATTTT.

The chain carries TRBV11-2 and TRBJ2-5; possible D gene TRBD2, 5 bases. Trimming took off 2 bases at V and 5 bases at J, with 9 bases between the two ends. The CDR3 has 13 amino acids. The germline gives CDR1 SGHAT, CDR2 FQNNGV. CDR3 amino acids: CASSLSLAETQYF. CDR3 nucleotide sequence: TGTGCCAGCAGCTTATCATTAGCGGAGACCCAGTACTTC.

This clone was found a few times. The chain carries TRBV6-1 and TRBJ1-1, with D perhaps matching TRBD1 (5 bases). CDR3 length: 13 amino acids. Trimming removed 10 bases at V and 8 bases at J, with 20 bases between. CDR1 and CDR2 from the germline V gene are MNHNS and SASEGT. CDR3 region: CATKPGKGPEAFF. The CDR3 nucleotides read TGTGCCACCAAACCAGGGAAGGGCCCCGAAGCTTTCTTT.

The V gene is TRBV11-2, the J gene TRBJ1-4, with D possibly matching TRBD1 (6 bases). The CDR3 runs to 15 residues. V dropped 5 bases and J dropped 7 bases, with 17 bases sitting between them. Germline V gene lookup returns CDR1 SGHAT and CDR2 FQNNGV. Here the CDR3 reads CASSALGARGEKLFF. CDR3 DNA sequence: TGTGCCAGCAGCGCCTTGGGGGCGCGTGGTGAAAAACTGTTTTTT. Full variable domain (missing parts from reference TRBV11-2 and TRBJ1-4): EAGVAQSPRYKIIEKRQSVAFWCNPISGHATLYWYQQILGQGPKLLIQFQNNGVVDDSQLPKDRFSAERLKGVDSTLKIQPAKLEDSAVYLCASSALGARGEKLFFGSGTQLSVL.

This sequence joins TRBV28 and TRBJ1-2; maybe TRBD1 (6 bases). The germline V gene encodes CDR1 MDHEN and CDR2 SYDVKM. Trimming shortened V by 5 bases and J by 6 bases, and 22 bases separated the two germline ends. The CDR3 extends over 16 amino acids. Here the CDR3 DNA reads TGTGCCAGCAGTCCGCCCCCCGGCAACGGGGGCGATGGCTACACCTTC. Translated, it gives CASSPPPGNGGDGYTF.

The rearrangement joins TRBV5-1 to TRBJ1-6; D unclear. V was clipped by 0 bases and J by 3 bases, with 10 bases between them. CDR1 SGHRS and CDR2 YFSETQ come from the germline V gene. This CDR3 is built from 16 residues. The CDR3 DNA reads as TGCGCCAGCAGCTTGGCCGGCCCTTTCTATAATTCACCCCTCCACTTT. It codes for CASSLAGPFYNSPLHF.

The chain joins TRBV30 to TRBJ2-3; the match to TRBD2 covers 10 bases. The junction had 4 bases not matched to a gene; V was cut back by 1 base and J by 0 bases. CDR3 size: 16 residues. Germline values: CDR1 GTSNPN, CDR2 SVGIG (reference sequence). DNA for the CDR3: TGTGCCTGGAGTGCTACTAGCGGGGCTAGCACAGATACGCAGTATTTT. This translates into CAWSATSGASTDTQYF.

V and J are TRBV18 and TRBJ2-4, with D unresolved. Germline V CDR1 and CDR2: KGHSH, LQKENI. The V end lost 2 bases, the J end lost 0 bases, and 17 bases lay between the germline ends. The CDR3 totals 18 residues. The DNA of the CDR3 is TGTGCCAGCTCACCAAAGACCGACCTCCTACTAGCCAAAAACATTCAGTACTTC. It codes for CASSPKTDLLLAKNIQYF.

This clone was seen only once. The rearrangement joins TRBV5-6 to TRBJ2-3; 9 bases map to TRBD1. With V trimmed by 2 bases and J by 6 bases, 7 bases remained unmatched. The germline V gene encodes CDR1 SGHDT and CDR2 YYEEEE. The CDR3 extends over 15 amino acids. CDR3 nucleotide sequence: TGTGCCAGCAGCTTCCCGGGACAGGGAAGGGATACGCAGTATTTT. This gives the protein CASSFPGQGRDTQYF.

The V and J genes are TRBV19 and TRBJ1-1, with 8 bases that match TRBD1. The CDR3 runs 13 residues. Trimming took 1 base from V and 7 from J; bases not matched to a gene: 2. Germline-derived CDR1 and CDR2 are LNHDA and SQIVND (reference sequence). The CDR3 DNA follows: TGTGCCAGTAGTATAGGACAGGGGATTGAAGCTTTCTTT. Its protein is CASSIGQGIEAFF.

This chain uses TRBV2 with TRBJ2-2; D is tentatively TRBD1 or TRBD2 (6 bases each). The CDR3 length is 19 residues. V shed 2 bases and J shed 3 bases, with 22 bases lying between them. The germline V gene has CDR1 SNHLY and CDR2 FYNNEI. The CDR3 spells CASSEHETGTTGDTGELFF. The DNA for the CDR3 is TGTGCCAGCAGTGAACACGAGACCGGGACAACGGGGGACACCGGGGAGCTGTTTTTT.

This chain joins TRBV5-6 and TRBJ2-5, with no clear D. This CDR3 region has 12 residues. The V and J ends lost 0 bases and 2 bases respectively, with 2 bases between them. Looked up from germline, CDR1 is SGHDT and CDR2 is YYEEEE. The DNA for the CDR3 is TGTGCCAGCAGCTTGGGACAAGAGACCCAGTACTTC. Its translation: CASSLGQETQYF.

The V call is TRBV12-5, the J call TRBJ1-1; the match to TRBD1 covers 9 bases. V lost 3 bases, J lost 5 bases, and 10 bases stayed unmatched. The CDR3 is 16 residues long. Per the germline V gene, CDR1 is LGHNT and CDR2 is FRNRAP. The CDR3 loop reads CASGFRTGDRGTEAFF. In DNA, the CDR3 is TGTGCTAGTGGTTTCCGGACAGGGGATCGTGGGACTGAAGCTTTCTTT.

The chain is built from TRBV19 and TRBJ2-5; 11 nucleotides match TRBD2. V gave up 4 bases and J gave up 4 bases; unmatched junction bases: 2. Germline V gene sequence: CDR1 LNHDA, CDR2 SQIVND (reference sequence). This CDR3 region has 14 residues. The CDR3 protein is CASSSTSGGETQYF. CDR3 nucleotides: TGTGCCAGTAGTAGTACTAGCGGGGGAGAGACCCAGTACTTC.

In this sample, this clone turned up once. The V and J genes are TRBV7-2 and TRBJ1-2; possibly TRBD1 for D (5 bases). Germline-derived CDR1 and CDR2 are SGHTA and FQGNSA. This CDR3 region has 15 residues. Trimming pared 1 base from V and 5 bases from J, leaving 14 bases between. CDR3 residues: CASSLGGAVHYGYTF. In DNA form, the CDR3 reads TGTGCCAGCAGCTTAGGGGGCGCGGTCCATTATGGCTACACCTTC.

This clone was counted a few times. V is TRBV18 and J is TRBJ2-1; D not resolved. Trimming took off 1 base at V and 6 bases at J, with 10 bases between the two ends. Looked up from germline, CDR1 is KGHSH and CDR2 is LQKENI. This CDR3 has 14 amino acids. The CDR3 protein is CASSPRRQANEQFF. In nucleotides, the CDR3 is TGTGCCAGCTCACCACGTCGTCAGGCCAATGAGCAGTTCTTC.

CDR3 nucleotides: TGTGCCAGTAGTAATCCGGGACGGACTAACTATGGCTACACCTTC. It codes for CASSNPGRTNYGYTF. The rearrangement joins TRBV19 to TRBJ1-2, with D tentatively TRBD1 (5 bases). The CDR3 is 15 residues long. CDR1 and CDR2 (germline): LNHDA, SQIVND (reference sequence). The V end lost 4 bases, the J end lost 0 bases, and 12 bases lay between the germline ends.

The V gene is TRBV6-5, the J gene TRBJ1-2; no firm D call. Germline CDR1 is MNHEY and CDR2 is SVGAGI. The ends were cut back, 4 bases at V and 8 bases at J, with 14 bases in the middle. CDR3 size: 13 residues. CDR3 in amino acids: CASSSLSLGGYTF. The CDR3 DNA sequence: TGTGCCAGCAGTTCTCTCTCGCTGGGGGGCTACACCTTC.

This clone showed up just once. The V and J genes are TRBV10-3 and TRBJ1-6; 8 bases align to TRBD1. This CDR3 is 18 amino acids long. Germline V gene data show CDR1 as ENHRY and CDR2 as SYGVKD. V dropped 2 bases and J dropped 10; count of bases not matched to a gene: 16. CDR3 protein: CAISEGADRATPYSPLHF. Written as DNA, the CDR3 is TGTGCCATCAGTGAGGGGGCGGACAGGGCCACCCCATACTCACCCCTCCACTTT.